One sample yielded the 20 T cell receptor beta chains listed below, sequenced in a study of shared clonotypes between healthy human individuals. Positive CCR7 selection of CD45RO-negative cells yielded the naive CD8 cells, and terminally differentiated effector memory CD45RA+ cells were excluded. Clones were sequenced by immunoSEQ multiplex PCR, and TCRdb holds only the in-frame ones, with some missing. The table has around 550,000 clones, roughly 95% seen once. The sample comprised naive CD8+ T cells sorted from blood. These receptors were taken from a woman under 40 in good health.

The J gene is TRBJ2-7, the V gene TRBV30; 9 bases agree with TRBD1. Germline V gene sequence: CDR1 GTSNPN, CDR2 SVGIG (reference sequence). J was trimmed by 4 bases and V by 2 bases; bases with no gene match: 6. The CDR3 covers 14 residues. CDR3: CAWSLGDRAYEQYF. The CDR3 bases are TGTGCCTGGAGTCTGGGGGACAGGGCTTACGAGCAGTACTTC.

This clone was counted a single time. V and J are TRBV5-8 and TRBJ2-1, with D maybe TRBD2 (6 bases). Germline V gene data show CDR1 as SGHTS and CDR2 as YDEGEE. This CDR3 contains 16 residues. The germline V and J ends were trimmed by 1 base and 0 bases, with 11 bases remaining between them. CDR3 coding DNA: TGTGCCAGCAGCTTGATAGGGACTGGCTCCTACAATGAGCAGTTCTTC. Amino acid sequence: CASSLIGTGSYNEQFF.

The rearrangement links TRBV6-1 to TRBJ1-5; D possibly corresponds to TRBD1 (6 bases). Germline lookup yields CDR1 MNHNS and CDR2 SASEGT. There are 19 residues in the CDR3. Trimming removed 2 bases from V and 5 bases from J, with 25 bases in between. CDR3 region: CASSEFPMGAGSKYQPQHF. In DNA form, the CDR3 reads TGTGCCAGCAGTGAATTTCCCATGGGGGCCGGCTCGAAATATCAGCCCCAGCATTTT.

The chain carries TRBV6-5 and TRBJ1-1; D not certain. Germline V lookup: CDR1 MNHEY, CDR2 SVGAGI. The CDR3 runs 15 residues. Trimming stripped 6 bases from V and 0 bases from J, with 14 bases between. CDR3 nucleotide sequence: TGTGCCAGCAGCCAGGAAATCCAAATGAACACTGAAGCTTTCTTT. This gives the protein CASSQEIQMNTEAFF.

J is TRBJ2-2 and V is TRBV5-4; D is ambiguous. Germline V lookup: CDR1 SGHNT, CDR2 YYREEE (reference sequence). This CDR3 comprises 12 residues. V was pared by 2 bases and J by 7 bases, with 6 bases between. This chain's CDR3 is CASSLPIGELFF. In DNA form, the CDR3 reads TGTGCCAGCAGCTTACCTATCGGGGAGCTGTTTTTT.

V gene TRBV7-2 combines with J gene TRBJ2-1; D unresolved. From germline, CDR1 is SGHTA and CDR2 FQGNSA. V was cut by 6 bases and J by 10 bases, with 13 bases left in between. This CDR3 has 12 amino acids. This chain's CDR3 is CASRRTVEEQFF. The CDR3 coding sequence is TGTGCCAGCAGGCGGACGGTTGAGGAGCAGTTCTTC. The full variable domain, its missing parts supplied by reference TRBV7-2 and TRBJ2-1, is GAGVSQSPSNKVTEKGKDVELRCDPISGHTALYWYRQSLGQGLEFLIYFQGNSAPDKSGLPSDRFSAERTGGSVSTLTIQRTQQEDSAVYLCASRRTVEEQFFGPGTRLTVL.

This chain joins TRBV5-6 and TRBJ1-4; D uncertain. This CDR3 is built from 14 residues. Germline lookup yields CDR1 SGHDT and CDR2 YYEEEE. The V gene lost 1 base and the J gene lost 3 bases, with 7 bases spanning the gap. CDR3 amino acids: CASSLYGSNEKLFF. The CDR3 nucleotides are TGTGCCAGCAGCTTGTATGGGTCTAATGAAAAACTGTTTTTT.

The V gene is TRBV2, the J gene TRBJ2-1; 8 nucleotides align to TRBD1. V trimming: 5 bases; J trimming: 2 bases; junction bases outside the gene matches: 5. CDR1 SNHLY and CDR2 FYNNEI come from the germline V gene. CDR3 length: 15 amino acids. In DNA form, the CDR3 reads TGTGCCAGCAGTCCACAGGGGGGTACCTACAATGAGCAGTTCTTC. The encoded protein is CASSPQGGTYNEQFF.

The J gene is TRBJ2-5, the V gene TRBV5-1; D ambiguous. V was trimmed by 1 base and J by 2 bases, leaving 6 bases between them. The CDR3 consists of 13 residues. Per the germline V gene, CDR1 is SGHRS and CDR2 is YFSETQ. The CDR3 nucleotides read TGCGCCAGCAGCTTGTGGCCGCAAGAGACCCAGTACTTC. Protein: CASSLWPQETQYF.

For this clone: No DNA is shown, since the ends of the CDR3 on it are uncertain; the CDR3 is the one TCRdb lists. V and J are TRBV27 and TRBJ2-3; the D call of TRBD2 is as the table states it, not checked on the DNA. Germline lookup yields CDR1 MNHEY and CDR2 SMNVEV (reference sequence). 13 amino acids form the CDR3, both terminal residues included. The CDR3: CASSSSSVDTQYF.

CDR3 region: CASRRQSFNYGYTF. The CDR3 DNA is TGTGCCAGTCGTAGACAGTCGTTTAACTATGGCTACACCTTC. This chain joins TRBV28 and TRBJ1-2; TRBD1 might be the D (5 bases). Germline-derived CDR1 and CDR2 are MDHEN and SYDVKM. The length of the CDR3 is 14 residues. Deletions cut 9 bases from V and 1 base from J, with 15 bases between.

The CDR3, as DNA: TGTGCCAGCAGCCGCCCCGGGAGCATCTTCGCTTTCTTT. Amino acid sequence: CASSRPGSIFAFF. This chain joins TRBV7-8 and TRBJ1-1; D is undetermined. Trimming removed 5 bases from V and 11 bases from J, with 18 bases in between. Germline V CDR1 and CDR2: SGHVS, FQNEAQ. The CDR3 has 13 amino acids.

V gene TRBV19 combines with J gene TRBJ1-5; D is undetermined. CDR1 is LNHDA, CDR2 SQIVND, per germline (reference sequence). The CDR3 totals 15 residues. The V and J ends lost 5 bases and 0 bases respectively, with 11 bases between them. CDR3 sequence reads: CASSPTPYSNQPQHF. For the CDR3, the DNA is TGTGCCAGTAGTCCCACACCGTATAGCAATCAGCCCCAGCATTTT.

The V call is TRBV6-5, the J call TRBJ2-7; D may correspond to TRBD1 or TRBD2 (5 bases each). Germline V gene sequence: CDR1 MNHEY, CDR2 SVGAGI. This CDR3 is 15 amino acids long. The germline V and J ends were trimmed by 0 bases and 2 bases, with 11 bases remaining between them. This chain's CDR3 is CASSYSTRETYEQYF. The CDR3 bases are TGTGCCAGCAGTTACTCGACCAGGGAGACCTACGAGCAGTACTTC.

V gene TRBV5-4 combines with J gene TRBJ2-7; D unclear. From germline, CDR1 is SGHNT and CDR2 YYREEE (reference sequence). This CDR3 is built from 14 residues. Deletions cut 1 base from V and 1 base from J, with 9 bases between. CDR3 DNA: TGTGCCAGCAGCTTGACGGTAGATTCCTACGAGCAGTACTTC. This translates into CASSLTVDSYEQYF.

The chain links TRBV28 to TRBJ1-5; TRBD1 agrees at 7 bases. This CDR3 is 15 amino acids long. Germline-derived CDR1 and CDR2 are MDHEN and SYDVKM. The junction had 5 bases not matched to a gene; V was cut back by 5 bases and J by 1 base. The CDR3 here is CASSPYRGSNQPQHF. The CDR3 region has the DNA TGTGCCAGCAGTCCCTACAGGGGCAGCAATCAGCCCCAGCATTTT.

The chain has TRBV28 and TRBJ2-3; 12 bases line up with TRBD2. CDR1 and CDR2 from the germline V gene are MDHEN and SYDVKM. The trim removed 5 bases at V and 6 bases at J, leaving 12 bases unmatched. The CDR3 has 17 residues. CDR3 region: CASSPLWLAGGPDTQYF. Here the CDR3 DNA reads TGTGCCAGCAGTCCCCTTTGGCTAGCGGGAGGGCCGGATACGCAGTATTTT.

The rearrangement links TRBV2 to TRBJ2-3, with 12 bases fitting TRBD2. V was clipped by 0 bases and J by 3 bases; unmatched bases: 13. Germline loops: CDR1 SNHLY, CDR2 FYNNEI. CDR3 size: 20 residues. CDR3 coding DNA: TGTGCCAGCAGTGAAGCTGGGCTAGCGGGAGGGCCCGGTCATACAGATACGCAGTATTTT. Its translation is CASSEAGLAGGPGHTDTQYF.

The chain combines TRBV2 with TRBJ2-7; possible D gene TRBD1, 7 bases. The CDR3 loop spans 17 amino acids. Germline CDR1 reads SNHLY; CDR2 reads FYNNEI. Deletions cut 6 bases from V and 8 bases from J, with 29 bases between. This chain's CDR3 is CASRGGATGKITTQQYF. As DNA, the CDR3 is TGTGCCAGCAGGGGGGGCGCGACAGGGAAAATAACGACACAGCAGTACTTC.

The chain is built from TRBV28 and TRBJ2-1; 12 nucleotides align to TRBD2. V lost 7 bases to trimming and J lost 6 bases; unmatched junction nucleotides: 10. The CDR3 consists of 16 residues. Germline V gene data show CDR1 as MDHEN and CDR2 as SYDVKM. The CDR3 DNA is TGTGCCAGCACCGTTACTAGCGGGAGGTTTCTCAATGAGCAGTTCTTC. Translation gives CASTVTSGRFLNEQFF.